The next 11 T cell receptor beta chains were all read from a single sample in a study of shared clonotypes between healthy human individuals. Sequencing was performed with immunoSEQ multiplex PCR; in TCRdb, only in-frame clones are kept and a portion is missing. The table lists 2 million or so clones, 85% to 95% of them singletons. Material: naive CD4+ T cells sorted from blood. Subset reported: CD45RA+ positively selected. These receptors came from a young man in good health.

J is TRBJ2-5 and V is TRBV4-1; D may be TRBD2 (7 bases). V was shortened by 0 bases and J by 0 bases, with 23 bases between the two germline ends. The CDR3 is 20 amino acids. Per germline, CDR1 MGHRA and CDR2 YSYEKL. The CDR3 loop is CASSQEGPRGSGANQETQYF. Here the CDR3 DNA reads TGCGCCAGCAGCCAAGAAGGCCCGAGGGGGAGCGGGGCCAACCAAGAGACCCAGTACTTC.

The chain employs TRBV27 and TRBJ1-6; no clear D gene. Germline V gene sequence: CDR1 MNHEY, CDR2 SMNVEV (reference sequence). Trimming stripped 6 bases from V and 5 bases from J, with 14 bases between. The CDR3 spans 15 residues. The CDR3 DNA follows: TGTGCCAGCAGAGTAGGAGGCGTGGATAATTCACCCCTCCACTTT. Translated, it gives CASRVGGVDNSPLHF.

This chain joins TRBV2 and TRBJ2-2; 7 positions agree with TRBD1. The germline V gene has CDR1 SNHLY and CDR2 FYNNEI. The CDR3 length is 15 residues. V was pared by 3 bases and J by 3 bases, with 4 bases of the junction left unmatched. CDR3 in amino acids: CASSERTGDTGELFF. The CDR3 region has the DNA TGTGCCAGCAGTGAGCGTACAGGGGACACCGGGGAGCTGTTTTTT. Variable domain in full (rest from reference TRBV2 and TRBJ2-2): EPEVTQTPSHQVTQMGQEVILRCVPISNHLYFYWYRQILGQKVEFLVSFYNNEISEKSEIFDDQFSVERPDGSNFTLKIRSTKLEDSAMYFCASSERTGDTGELFFGEGSRLTVL.

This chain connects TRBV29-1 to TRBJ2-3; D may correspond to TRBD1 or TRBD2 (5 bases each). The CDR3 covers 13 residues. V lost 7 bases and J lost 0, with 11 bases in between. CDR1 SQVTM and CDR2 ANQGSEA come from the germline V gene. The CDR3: CSGGTASTDTQYF. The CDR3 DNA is TGCAGCGGTGGGACGGCTAGCACAGATACGCAGTATTTT.

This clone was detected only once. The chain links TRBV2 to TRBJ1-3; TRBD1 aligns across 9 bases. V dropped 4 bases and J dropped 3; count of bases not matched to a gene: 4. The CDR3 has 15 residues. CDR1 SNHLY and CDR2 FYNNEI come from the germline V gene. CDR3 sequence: CASSGGTGFGNTIYF. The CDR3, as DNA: TGTGCCAGCAGTGGAGGGACAGGGTTTGGAAACACCATATATTTT.

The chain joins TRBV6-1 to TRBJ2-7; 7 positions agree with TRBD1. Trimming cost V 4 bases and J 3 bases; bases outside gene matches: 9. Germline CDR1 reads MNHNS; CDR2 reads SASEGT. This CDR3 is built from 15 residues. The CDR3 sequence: CASSVGPAGGYEQYF. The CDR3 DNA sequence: TGTGCCAGCAGTGTGGGCCCGGCAGGGGGCTACGAGCAGTACTTC.

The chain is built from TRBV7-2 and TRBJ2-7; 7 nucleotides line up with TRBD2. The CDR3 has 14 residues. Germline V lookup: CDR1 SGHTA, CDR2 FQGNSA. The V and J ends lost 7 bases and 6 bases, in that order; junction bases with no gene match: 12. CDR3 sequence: CASTLTGLAVEQYF. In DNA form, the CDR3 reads TGTGCCAGCACCCTCACGGGTCTAGCGGTCGAGCAGTACTTC.

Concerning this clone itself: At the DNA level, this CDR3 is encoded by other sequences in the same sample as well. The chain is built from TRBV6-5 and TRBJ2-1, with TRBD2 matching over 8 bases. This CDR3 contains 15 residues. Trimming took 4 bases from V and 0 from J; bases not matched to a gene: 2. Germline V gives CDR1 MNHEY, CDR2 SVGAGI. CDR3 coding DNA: TGTGCCAGCAGTTCCAGCGGGGGCTCCTACAATGAGCAGTTCTTC. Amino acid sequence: CASSSSGGSYNEQFF.

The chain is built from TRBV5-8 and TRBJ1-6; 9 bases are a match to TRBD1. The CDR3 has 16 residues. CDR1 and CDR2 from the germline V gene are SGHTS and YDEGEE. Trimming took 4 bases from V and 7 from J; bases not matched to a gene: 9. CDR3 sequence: CASSLDRGFSNSPLHF. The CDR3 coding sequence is TGTGCCAGCAGCCTTGACAGGGGGTTCTCGAATTCACCCCTCCACTTT.

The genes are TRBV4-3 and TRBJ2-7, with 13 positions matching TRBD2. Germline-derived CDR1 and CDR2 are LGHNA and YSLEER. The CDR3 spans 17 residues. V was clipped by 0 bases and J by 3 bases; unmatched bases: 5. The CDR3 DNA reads TGCGCCAGCAGCCAAGATCATGGGACTAGCGGGAACTACGAGCAGTACTTC. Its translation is CASSQDHGTSGNYEQYF.

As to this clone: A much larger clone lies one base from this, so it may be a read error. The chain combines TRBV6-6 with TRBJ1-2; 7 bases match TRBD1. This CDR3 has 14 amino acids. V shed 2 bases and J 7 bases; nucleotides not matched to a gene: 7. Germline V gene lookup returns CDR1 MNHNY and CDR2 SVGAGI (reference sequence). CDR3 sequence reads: CASSYPLTGAGYTF. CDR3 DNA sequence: TGTGCCAGCAGTTACCCCCTCACAGGGGCTGGCTACACCTTC.